A single sample is the source of the 13 T cell receptor beta chains below, sequenced in a study of PD-1 blockade in classical Hodgkin lymphoma. Sample time point: cycle 4 day 1 (C4D1), after 5 to 7 weeks of nivolumab. No patient escaped relapse after autologous stem cell transplantation, and brentuximab vedotin exposure varied. The table came from immunoSEQ multiplex PCR; TCRdb's copy has only in-frame clones and leaves some out. The table lists nearly 25,000 clones, about 70% of them singletons. The input for sequencing was peripheral blood mononuclear cells (PBMCs), taken before the fourth cycle of nivolumab. The receptors come from a human donor with classical Hodgkin lymphoma.

The rearrangement joins TRBV6-1 to TRBJ1-4; no clear D. The CDR3 is made up of 12 amino acids. With 5 bases removed from V and 5 bases from J, the gap between germline ends came to 6 bases. Germline CDR1 reads MNHNS; CDR2 reads SASEGT. The CDR3 sequence: CASSTGNEKLFF. The CDR3 DNA reads as TGTGCCAGCAGTACCGGGAATGAAAAACTGTTTTTT.

The chain combines TRBV4-2 with TRBJ1-1; maybe TRBD1 (5 bases). Deletions cut 5 bases from V and 4 bases from J, with 14 bases between. This CDR3 has 14 amino acids. Germline CDR1 and CDR2: LGHNA and YNFKEQ. CDR3 region: CASSLRGLGTEAFF. DNA of the CDR3: TGTGCCAGCAGCTTGAGGGGTTTGGGCACTGAAGCTTTCTTT.

This clone showed up just a few times. The rearrangement joins TRBV7-9 to TRBJ1-2; 7 bases are a match to TRBD1. Germline V gene data show CDR1 as SEHNR and CDR2 as FQNEAQ (reference sequence). J gave up 4 bases and V 4 bases, and 15 bases lay outside the gene matches. CDR3 size: 17 residues. The CDR3 DNA reads as TGTGCCAGCAGCTCACTTACATACGGGACAGCCTCCTATGGCTACACCTTC. Its translation: CASSSLTYGTASYGYTF.

This CDR3 reads CASSYSVPEGVETQYF. In nucleotides, the CDR3 is TGTGCCAGCAGTTACTCGGTCCCTGAGGGGGTGGAGACCCAGTACTTC. The V call is TRBV6-5, the J call TRBJ2-5; tentatively, D is TRBD1 (6 bases). This CDR3 contains 16 residues. Germline V gene sequence: CDR1 MNHEY, CDR2 SVGAGI. Deletions cut 0 bases from V and 5 bases from J, with 16 bases between.

The chain uses TRBV7-9 and TRBJ2-3, with 7 bases matching TRBD2. The V segment lost 3 bases and the J segment 6 bases; nucleotides outside the gene matches: 15. The CDR3 contains 17 residues. Germline CDR1 SEHNR, CDR2 FQNEAQ (reference sequence). DNA of the CDR3: TGTGCCAGCAGCTTGGGTTTTGGGACTACGGGTTTTGATACGCAGTATTTT. It specifies CASSLGFGTTGFDTQYF.

J is TRBJ2-7 and V is TRBV7-4, with TRBD2 identical over 11 bases. The CDR3 has 14 amino acids. Trimming cost V 3 bases and J 4 bases; bases outside gene matches: 2. Germline V gene sequence: CDR1 SGHVT, CDR2 SQSDAQ. This chain's CDR3 is CASSFSGGAYEQYF. CDR3 sequence (DNA): TGTGCCAGCAGCTTTAGCGGGGGGGCGTACGAGCAGTACTTC.

The chain recombines TRBV7-2 with TRBJ1-2; D unclear. CDR3 length: 12 amino acids. In germline, CDR1 is SGHTA, CDR2 FQGNSA. Trimming shortened V by 2 bases and J by 8 bases, and 9 bases separated the two germline ends. CDR3 protein: CASSLQDTGYTF. In DNA, the CDR3 is TGTGCCAGCAGCTTACAGGATACGGGCTACACCTTC.

This clone was picked up one time. The chain is built from TRBV5-6 and TRBJ2-1; 13 bases are shared with TRBD2. Trimming removed 4 bases from V and 9 bases from J; junction bases left unmatched: 7. Germline V lookup: CDR1 SGHDT, CDR2 YYEEEE. The CDR3 contains 15 residues. The CDR3 DNA is TGTGCCAGCAGCATAGGGACTAGCGGGGTAGGTGAGCAGTTCTTC. Translating it yields CASSIGTSGVGEQFF.

This clone was observed a handful of times. The chain joins TRBV2 to TRBJ1-5; weak D call: TRBD1 (5 bases). V lost 5 bases and J lost 2, with 10 bases in between. The CDR3 runs 14 residues. CDR1 and CDR2 (germline): SNHLY, FYNNEI. CDR3 sequence: CASSLGVGNQPQHF. The CDR3 nucleotides are TGTGCCAGCAGTTTAGGGGTCGGCAATCAGCCCCAGCATTTT.

CDR3 coding DNA: TGTGCCAGCAGTGAATACACCCCCAACTATGGCTACACCTTC. Amino acid sequence: CASSEYTPNYGYTF. The rearrangement joins TRBV2 to TRBJ1-2; D gene uncertain. Germline CDR1 is SNHLY and CDR2 is FYNNEI. The CDR3 totals 14 residues. Deletions cut 2 bases from V and 2 bases from J, with 9 bases between.

This clone was seen once. This rearrangement joins TRBV19 to TRBJ2-3; D remains ambiguous. Germline loops: CDR1 LNHDA, CDR2 SQIVND (reference sequence). CDR3 size: 13 residues. Deletions cut 5 bases from V and 5 bases from J, with 11 bases between. CDR3 DNA sequence: TGTGCCAGTAGTTCAGGTTTGGGAGATACGCAGTATTTT. Protein sequence: CASSSGLGDTQYF. Full variable domain (remainder filled in from reference TRBV19 and TRBJ2-3): DGGITQSPKYLFRKEGQNVTLSCEQNLNHDAMYWYRQDPGQGLRLIYYSQIVNDFQKGDIAEGYSVSREKKESFPLTVTSAQKNPTAFYLCASSSGLGDTQYFGPGTRLTVL.

The chain has TRBV5-8 and TRBJ2-7; D gene unclear. Between the trimmed V and J ends, which lost 1 base and 0 bases, there was a span of 11 bases. This CDR3 comprises 15 residues. Germline CDR1 reads SGHTS; CDR2 reads YDEGEE. As DNA, the CDR3 is TGTGCCAGCAGCTTGTCGACGGAAAGCTCCTACGAGCAGTACTTC. Translating gives CASSLSTESSYEQYF.

V usage is TRBV2 and J usage is TRBJ1-1; maybe TRBD1 (5 bases). Trimming pared 7 bases from V and 0 bases from J, leaving 12 bases between. Per germline, CDR1 SNHLY and CDR2 FYNNEI. The CDR3 totals 14 residues. The CDR3 DNA is TGTGCCAGCAAGACCGGGACGTTGAACACTGAAGCTTTCTTT. As protein: CASKTGTLNTEAFF. The complete variable domain, with remaining parts taken from reference TRBV2 and TRBJ1-1, reads EPEVTQTPSHQVTQMGQEVILRCVPISNHLYFYWYRQILGQKVEFLVSFYNNEISEKSEIFDDQFSVERPDGSNFTLKIRSTKLEDSAMYFCASKTGTLNTEAFFGQGTRLTVV.